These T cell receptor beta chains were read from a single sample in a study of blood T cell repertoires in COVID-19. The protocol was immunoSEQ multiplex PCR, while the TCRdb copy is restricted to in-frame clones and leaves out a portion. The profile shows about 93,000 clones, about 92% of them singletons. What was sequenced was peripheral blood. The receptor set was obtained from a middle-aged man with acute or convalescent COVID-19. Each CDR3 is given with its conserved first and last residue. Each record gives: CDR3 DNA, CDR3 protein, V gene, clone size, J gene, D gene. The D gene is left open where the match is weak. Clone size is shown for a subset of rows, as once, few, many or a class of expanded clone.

TGTGCCAGCAGTTACCCGGGACTAGCGGGGGCGGTCAATGAGCAGTTCTTC CASSYPGLAGAVNEQFF TRBV6-2/TRBV6-3 - TRBJ2-1 TRBD2
TGTGCCAGCAGCTTAACACAGGGAAGTAATTCACCCCTCCACTTT CASSLTQGSNSPLHF TRBV7-9 - TRBJ1-6 -
TGCGCCAGCAGCGGACCTACAGGGAGCAATGAGCAGTTCTTC CASSGPTGSNEQFF TRBV5-1 once TRBJ2-1 -
TGTGCTAGTGGTTTGTCTACCCGAATGAACACTGAAGCTTTCTTT CASGLSTRMNTEAFF TRBV12-5 - TRBJ1-1 -
TGTGCCAGCACCATGGACAGAGGCAATCAGCCCCAGCATTTT CASTMDRGNQPQHF TRBV2 - TRBJ1-5 -
TGTGCCAGCAGGGCCGTCGGGGGGAACACTGAAGCTTTCTTT CASRAVGGNTEAFF TRBV7-9 - TRBJ1-1 -
TGTGCCAGCTTGAGACAGGGTCTCGAAGCTTTCTTT CASLRQGLEAFF TRBV2 - TRBJ1-1 TRBD1
TGCGCCAGCAGCCAAGTGGGACTAGAGGCAGATACGCAGTATTTT CASSQVGLEADTQYF TRBV4-1 - TRBJ2-3 TRBD2
TGTGCCAGCAGCGTAGACCCAGGGGGTCAGCCCCAGCATTTT CASSVDPGGQPQHF TRBV9 once TRBJ1-5 TRBD1
TGTGCCAGCAGCCAAGATCAGGCGGGGACTGAAGCTTTCTTT CASSQDQAGTEAFF TRBV4-2 - TRBJ1-1 -
TGCGCCAGCAGCCCAGGACAGGACACTGAAGCTTTCTTT CASSPGQDTEAFF TRBV5-1 once TRBJ1-1 TRBD1
TGTGCCAGCAGCGCGGGAGGGAGGGCAGGAGAAAAACTGTTTTTT CASSAGGRAGEKLFF TRBV7-9 - TRBJ1-4 -
TGTGCCAGCTCACGGCAAGGCAATCAGCCCCAGCATTTT CASSRQGNQPQHF TRBV18 - TRBJ1-5 -
TGTGCCAGCAGCCAAGAGAGGGCCCGGTGGACAGGGGAGGGAAGCCTCACCGGGGAGCTGTTTTTT CASSQERARWTGEGSLTGELFF TRBV14 - TRBJ2-2 TRBD1
TGTGCCAGCATCCCGTTGACTGCTTACAATGAGCAGTTCTTC CASIPLTAYNEQFF TRBV2 - TRBJ2-1 -
TGTGCCAGCAGCTTAGCCCGGACAGGGCACGGAAACACCATATATTTT CASSLARTGHGNTIYF TRBV7-2 - TRBJ1-3 TRBD1
TGTGCCAGCACCCCAGGGGACAGGGGGAGCTTGGGGGAGACCCAGTACTTC CASTPGDRGSLGETQYF TRBV5-6 - TRBJ2-5 TRBD1
TGTGCCAGCATAAGAACTAGCGGGCCCTCCTACGAGCAGTACTTC CASIRTSGPSYEQYF TRBV27 - TRBJ2-7 TRBD2
TGCGCCAGCAGCCAAGATGCGCTTCAGGGGGGCGGCTACACCTTC CASSQDALQGGGYTF TRBV4-3 - TRBJ1-2 TRBD1
TGTGCCAGCAGTGACTCTGCTAGCGGGGACACAGATACGCAGTATTTT CASSDSASGDTDTQYF TRBV6-4 - TRBJ2-3 TRBD2
TGCGCCAGCAGCCGTAGGACGGGAAATGAAAAACTGTTTTTT CASSRRTGNEKLFF TRBV4-3 once TRBJ1-4 -
TGTGCCAGCAGTTTAACAGGGGGCAACTATGGCTACACCTTC CASSLTGGNYGYTF TRBV28 - TRBJ1-2 TRBD1